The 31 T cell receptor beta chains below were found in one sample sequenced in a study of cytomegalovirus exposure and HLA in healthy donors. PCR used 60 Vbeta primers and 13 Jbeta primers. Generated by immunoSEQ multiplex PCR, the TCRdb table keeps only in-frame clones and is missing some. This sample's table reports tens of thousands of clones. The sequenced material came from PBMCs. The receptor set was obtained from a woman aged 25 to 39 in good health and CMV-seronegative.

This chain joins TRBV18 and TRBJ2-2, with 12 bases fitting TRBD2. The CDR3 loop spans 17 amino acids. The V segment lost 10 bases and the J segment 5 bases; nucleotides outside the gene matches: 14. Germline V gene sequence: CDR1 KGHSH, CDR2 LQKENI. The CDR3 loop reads CATSMALAGGRTGELFF. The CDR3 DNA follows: TGTGCCACCTCCATGGCACTAGCGGGGGGCCGGACCGGGGAGCTGTTTTTT. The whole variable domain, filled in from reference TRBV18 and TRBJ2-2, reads NAGVMQNPRHLVRRRGQEARLRCSPMKGHSHVYWYRQLPEEGLKFMVYLQKENIIDESGMPKERFSAEFPKEGPSILRIQQVVRGDSAAYFCATSMALAGGRTGELFFGEGSRLTVL.

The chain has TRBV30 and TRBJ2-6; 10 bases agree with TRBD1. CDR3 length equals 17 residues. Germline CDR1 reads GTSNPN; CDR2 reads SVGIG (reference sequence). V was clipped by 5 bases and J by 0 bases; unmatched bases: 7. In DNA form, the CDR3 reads TGTGCCTGGGCCCGGACAGGGGGTAGCTCTGGGGCCAACGTCCTGACTTTC. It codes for CAWARTGGSSGANVLTF.

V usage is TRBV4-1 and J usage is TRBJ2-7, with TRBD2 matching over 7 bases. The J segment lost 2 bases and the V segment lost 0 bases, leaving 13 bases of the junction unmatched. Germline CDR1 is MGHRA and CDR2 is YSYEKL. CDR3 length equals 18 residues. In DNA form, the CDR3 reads TGCGCCAGCAGCCAAGATTACATAACGACTAGCATAGCCTACGAGCAGTACTTC. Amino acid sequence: CASSQDYITTSIAYEQYF.

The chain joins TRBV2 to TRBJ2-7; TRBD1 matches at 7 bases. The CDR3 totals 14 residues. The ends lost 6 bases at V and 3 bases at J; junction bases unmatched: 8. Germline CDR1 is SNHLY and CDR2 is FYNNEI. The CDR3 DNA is TGTGCCAGCAGAGACGACAGGGAGAGCTACGAGCAGTACTTC. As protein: CASRDDRESYEQYF.

CDR3 coding DNA: TGCAGCGTTCTAGATTTGGACAGGGGGGTGGCTTTCTTT. This sequence encodes CSVLDLDRGVAFF. The V gene is TRBV29-1, the J gene TRBJ1-1; 10 bases are shared with TRBD1. CDR1 and CDR2 from the germline V gene are SQVTM and ANQGSEA. V was clipped by 5 bases and J by 11 bases; unmatched bases: 11. The CDR3 contains 13 residues.

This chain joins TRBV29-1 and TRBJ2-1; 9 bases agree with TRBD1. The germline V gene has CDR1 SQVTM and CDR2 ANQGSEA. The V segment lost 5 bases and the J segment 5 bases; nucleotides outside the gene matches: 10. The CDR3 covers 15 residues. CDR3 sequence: CSVFRRDRADNEQFF. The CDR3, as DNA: TGCAGCGTTTTCCGTAGGGACAGGGCCGACAATGAGCAGTTCTTC.

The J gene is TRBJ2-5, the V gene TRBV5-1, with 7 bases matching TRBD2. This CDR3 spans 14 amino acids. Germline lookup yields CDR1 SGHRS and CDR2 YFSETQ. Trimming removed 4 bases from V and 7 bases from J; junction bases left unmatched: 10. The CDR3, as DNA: TGCGCCAGCAGCCCCGGGGCTAGCGGAGGGACCCAGTACTTC. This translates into CASSPGASGGTQYF.

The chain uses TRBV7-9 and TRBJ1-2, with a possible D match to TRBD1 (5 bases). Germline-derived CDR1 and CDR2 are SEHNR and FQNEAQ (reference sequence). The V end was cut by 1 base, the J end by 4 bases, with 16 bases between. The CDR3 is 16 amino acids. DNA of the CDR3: TGTGCCAGCAGCTTAGATGGAGGGGCTTCTGCCTATGGCTACACCTTC. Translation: CASSLDGGASAYGYTF.

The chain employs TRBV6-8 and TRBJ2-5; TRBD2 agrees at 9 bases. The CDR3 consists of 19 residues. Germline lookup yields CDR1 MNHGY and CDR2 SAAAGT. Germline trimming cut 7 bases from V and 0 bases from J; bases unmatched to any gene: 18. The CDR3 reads CASIPVCGLAGQYQETQYF. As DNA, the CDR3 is TGTGCCAGCATCCCGGTTTGTGGGCTAGCGGGGCAGTACCAAGAGACCCAGTACTTC.

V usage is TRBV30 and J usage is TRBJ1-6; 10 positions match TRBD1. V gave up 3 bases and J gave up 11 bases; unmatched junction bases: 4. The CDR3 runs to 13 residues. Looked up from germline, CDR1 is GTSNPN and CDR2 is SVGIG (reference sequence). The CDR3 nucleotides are TGTGCCTGGAGGCGGACAGGGGGGACACCCCTCCACTTT. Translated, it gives CAWRRTGGTPLHF.

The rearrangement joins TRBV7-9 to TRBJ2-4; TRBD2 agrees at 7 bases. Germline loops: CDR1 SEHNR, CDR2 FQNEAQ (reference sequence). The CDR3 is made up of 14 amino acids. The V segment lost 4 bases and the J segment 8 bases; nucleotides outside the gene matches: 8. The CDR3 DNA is TGTGCCAGCAGCTCCTCGGGAGGAGGGGACATTCAGTACTTC. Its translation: CASSSSGGGDIQYF. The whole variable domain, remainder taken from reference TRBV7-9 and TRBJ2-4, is DTGVSQNPRHKITKRGQNVTFRCDPISEHNRLYWYRQTLGQGPEFLTYFQNEAQLEKSRLLSDRFSAERPKGSFSTLEIQRTEQGDSAMYLCASSSSGGGDIQYFGAGTRLSVL.

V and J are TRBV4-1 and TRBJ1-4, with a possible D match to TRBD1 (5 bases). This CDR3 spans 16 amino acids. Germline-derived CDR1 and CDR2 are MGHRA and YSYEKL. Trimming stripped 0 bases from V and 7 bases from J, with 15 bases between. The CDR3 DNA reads TGCGCCAGCAGCCAAGAAGGCGGACGGGGGGGTGAAAAACTGTTTTTT. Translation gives CASSQEGGRGGEKLFF.

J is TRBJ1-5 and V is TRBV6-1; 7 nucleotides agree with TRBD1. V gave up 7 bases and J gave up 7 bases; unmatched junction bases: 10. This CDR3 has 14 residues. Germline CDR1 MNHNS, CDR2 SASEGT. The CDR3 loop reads CASTRDSKTQPQHF. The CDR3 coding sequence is TGTGCCAGCACTAGGGACAGCAAAACACAGCCCCAGCATTTT.

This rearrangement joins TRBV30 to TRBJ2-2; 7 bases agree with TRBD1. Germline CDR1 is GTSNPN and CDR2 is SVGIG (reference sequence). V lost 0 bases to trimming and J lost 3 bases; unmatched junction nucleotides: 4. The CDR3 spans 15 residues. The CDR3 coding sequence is TGTGCCTGGAGTGTAACAGGGGTGGACACCGGGGAGCTGTTTTTT. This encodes CAWSVTGVDTGELFF. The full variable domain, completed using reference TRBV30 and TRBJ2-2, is SQTIHQWPATLVQPVGSPLSLECTVEGTSNPNLYWYRQAAGRGLQLLFYSVGIGQISSEVPQNLSASRPQDRQFILSSKKLLLSDSGFYLCAWSVTGVDTGELFFGEGSRLTVL.

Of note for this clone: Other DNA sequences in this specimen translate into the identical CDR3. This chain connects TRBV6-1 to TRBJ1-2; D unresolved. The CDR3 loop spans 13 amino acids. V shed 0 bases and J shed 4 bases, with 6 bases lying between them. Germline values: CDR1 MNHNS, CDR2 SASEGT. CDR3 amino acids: CASSEAAGYGYTF. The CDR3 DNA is TGTGCCAGCAGTGAAGCAGCAGGCTATGGCTACACCTTC.

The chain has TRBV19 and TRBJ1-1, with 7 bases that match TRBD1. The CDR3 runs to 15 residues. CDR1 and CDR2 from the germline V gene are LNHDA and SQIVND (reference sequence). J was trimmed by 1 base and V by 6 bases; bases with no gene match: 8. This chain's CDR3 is CASRTGDGANTEAFF. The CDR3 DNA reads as TGTGCCAGTAGAACAGGGGACGGAGCGAACACTGAAGCTTTCTTT.

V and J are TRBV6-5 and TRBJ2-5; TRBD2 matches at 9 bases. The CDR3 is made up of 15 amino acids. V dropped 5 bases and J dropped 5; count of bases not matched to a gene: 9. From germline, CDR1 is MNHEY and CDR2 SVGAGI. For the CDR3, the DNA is TGTGCCAGCAGTCCCGGCGGGGGGGGCGTGGAGACCCAGTACTTC. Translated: CASSPGGGGVETQYF.

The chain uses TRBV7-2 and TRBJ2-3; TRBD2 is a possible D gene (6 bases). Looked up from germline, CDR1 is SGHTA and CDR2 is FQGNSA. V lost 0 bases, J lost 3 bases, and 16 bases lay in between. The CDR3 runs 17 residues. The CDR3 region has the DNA TGTGCCAGCAGCTTAGCCCGGCGGTGGCGGGATACAGATACGCAGTATTTT. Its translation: CASSLARRWRDTDTQYF.

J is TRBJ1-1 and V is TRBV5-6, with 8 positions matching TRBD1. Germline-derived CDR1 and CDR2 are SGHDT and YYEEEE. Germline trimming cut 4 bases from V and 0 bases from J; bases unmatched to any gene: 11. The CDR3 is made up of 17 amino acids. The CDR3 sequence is CASSPDRQGYLNTEAFF. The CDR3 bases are TGTGCCAGCAGCCCAGACCGACAGGGGTATTTGAACACTGAAGCTTTCTTT.

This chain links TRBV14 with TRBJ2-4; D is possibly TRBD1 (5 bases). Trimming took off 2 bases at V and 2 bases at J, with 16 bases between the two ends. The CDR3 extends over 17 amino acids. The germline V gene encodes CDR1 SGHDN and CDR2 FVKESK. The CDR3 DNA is TGTGCCAGCAGCCAAACAACACAGGTCCTGTCCAAAAACATTCAGTACTTC. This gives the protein CASSQTTQVLSKNIQYF.

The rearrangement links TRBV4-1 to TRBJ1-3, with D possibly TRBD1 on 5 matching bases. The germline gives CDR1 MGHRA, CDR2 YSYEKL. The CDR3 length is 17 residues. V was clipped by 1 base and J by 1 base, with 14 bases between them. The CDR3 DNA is TGCGCCAGCAGCCAAGGGGAGGGGACGGGGTCTGGAAACACCATATATTTT. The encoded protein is CASSQGEGTGSGNTIYF.

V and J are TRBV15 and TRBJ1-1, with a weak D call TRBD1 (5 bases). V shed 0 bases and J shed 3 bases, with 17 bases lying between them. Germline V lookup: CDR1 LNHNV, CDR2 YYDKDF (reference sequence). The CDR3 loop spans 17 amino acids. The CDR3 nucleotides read TGTGCCACCAGCAGAGATCATGTTGGCAGGGAGGACACTGAAGCTTTCTTT. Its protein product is CATSRDHVGREDTEAFF.

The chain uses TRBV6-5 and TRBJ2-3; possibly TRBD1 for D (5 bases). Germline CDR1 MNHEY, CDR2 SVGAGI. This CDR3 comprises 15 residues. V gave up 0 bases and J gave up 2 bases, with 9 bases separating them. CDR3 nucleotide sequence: TGTGCCAGCAGTTACTCCCTGGGGCCCACAGATACGCAGTATTTT. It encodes CASSYSLGPTDTQYF.

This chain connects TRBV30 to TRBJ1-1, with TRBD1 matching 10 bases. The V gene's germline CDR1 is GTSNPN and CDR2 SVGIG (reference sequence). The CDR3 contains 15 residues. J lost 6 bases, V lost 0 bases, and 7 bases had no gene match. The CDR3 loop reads CAWSVSGQGSAEAFF. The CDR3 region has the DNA TGTGCCTGGAGTGTGTCGGGACAGGGGAGCGCTGAAGCTTTCTTT.

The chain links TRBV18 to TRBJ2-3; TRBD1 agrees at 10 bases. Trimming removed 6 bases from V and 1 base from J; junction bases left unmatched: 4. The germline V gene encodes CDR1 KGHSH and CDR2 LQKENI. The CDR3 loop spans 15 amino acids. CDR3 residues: CASSSGQGGTDTQYF. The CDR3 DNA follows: TGTGCCAGCTCCTCCGGACAGGGGGGCACAGATACGCAGTATTTT.

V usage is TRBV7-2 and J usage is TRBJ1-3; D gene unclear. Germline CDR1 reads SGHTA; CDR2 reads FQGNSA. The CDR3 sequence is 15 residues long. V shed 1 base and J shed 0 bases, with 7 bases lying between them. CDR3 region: CASSLVPDSGNTIYF. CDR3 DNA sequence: TGTGCCAGCAGCTTAGTTCCAGACTCTGGAAACACCATATATTTT.

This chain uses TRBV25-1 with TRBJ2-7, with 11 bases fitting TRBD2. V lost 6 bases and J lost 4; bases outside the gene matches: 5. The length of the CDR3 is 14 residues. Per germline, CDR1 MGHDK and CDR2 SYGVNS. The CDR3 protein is CASSPGLAVYEQYF. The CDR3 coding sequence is TGTGCCAGCAGCCCGGGACTAGCGGTATACGAGCAGTACTTC.

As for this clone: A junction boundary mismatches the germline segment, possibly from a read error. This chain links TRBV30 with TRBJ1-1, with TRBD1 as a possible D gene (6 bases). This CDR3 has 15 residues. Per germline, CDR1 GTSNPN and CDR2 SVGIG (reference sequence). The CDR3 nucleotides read TGTGCCGGGAGAGCCTTGAGGGGGATGAACACTGAAGCTTTCTTT. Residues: CAGRALRGMNTEAFF.

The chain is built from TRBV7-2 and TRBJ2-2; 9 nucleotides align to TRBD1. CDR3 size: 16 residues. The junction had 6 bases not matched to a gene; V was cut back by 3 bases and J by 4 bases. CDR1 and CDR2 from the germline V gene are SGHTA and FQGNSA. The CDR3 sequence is CASSLDRGPTTGELFF. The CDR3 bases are TGTGCCAGCAGCTTGGACAGGGGCCCGACCACCGGGGAGCTGTTTTTT. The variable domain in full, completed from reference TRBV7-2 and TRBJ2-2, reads GAGVSQSPSNKVTEKGKDVELRCDPISGHTALYWYRQSLGQGLEFLIYFQGNSAPDKSGLPSDRFSAERTGGSVSTLTIQRTQQEDSAVYLCASSLDRGPTTGELFFGEGSRLTVL.

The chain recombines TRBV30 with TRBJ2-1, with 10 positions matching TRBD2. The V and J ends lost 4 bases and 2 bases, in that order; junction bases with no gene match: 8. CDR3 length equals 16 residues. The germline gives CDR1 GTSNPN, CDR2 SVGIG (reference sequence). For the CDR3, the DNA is TGTGCCTGGACCATAGGTAGCGGGGGGCCCTACAATGAGCAGTTCTTC. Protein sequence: CAWTIGSGGPYNEQFF.

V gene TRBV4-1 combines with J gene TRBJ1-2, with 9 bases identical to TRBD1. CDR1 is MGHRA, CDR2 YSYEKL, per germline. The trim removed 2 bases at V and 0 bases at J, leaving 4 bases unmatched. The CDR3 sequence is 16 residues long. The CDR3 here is CASSQTRTGANYGYTF. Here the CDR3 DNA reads TGCGCCAGCAGCCAAACCCGGACAGGGGCTAACTATGGCTACACCTTC.